The rows below give T cell receptor beta chains drawn from one sample of a study of T cell responses to AZD1222 COVID-19 vaccine. Some clones are missing from TCRdb's copy, which holds only in-frame ones; the method was immunoSEQ multiplex PCR. The sample lists about 150,000 clones, 70% to 90% occurring once. This material consisted of peripheral blood, taken after recovery from COVID-19. The receptors shown here come from an adult who had recovered from COVID-19. Both conserved end residues are part of each CDR3. Each record gives: D gene, V gene, CDR3 length, J gene, clone size, CDR3 protein, CDR3 DNA. D genes are given only for firm matches. For some rows the clone size is stated as once, few or many, or as a class when expanded; others skip it.

D gene: NA; V gene: TRBV21-1; CDR3 length: 16; J gene: TRBJ2-1; clone size: NA; CDR3 protein: CASISNVTGGVDEQFF; CDR3 DNA: TGTGCCAGCATCTCAAATGTGACAGGGGGAGTAGATGAGCAGTTCTTC
D gene: NA; V gene: TRBV4-1; CDR3 length: 16; J gene: TRBJ2-2; clone size: NA; CDR3 protein: CASRQGGLLNTGELFF; CDR3 DNA: TGCGCCAGCAGACAAGGGGGACTTCTCAACACCGGGGAGCTGTTTTTT
D gene: NA; V gene: TRBV5-1; CDR3 length: 14; J gene: TRBJ2-4; clone size: NA; CDR3 protein: CASSLMSPEDIQYF; CDR3 DNA: TGCGCCAGCAGCCTGATGAGCCCGGAAGACATTCAGTACTTC
D gene: NA; V gene: TRBV10-2; CDR3 length: 13; J gene: TRBJ1-2; clone size: few; CDR3 protein: CASSDGINYGYTF; CDR3 DNA: TGCGCCAGCAGTGATGGTATTAACTATGGCTACACCTTC
D gene: NA; V gene: TRBV3-1/TRBV3-2; CDR3 length: 15; J gene: TRBJ2-1; clone size: few; CDR3 protein: CASSLQTSSYNEQFF; CDR3 DNA: TGTGCCAGCAGCCTACAGACTAGCTCCTACAATGAGCAGTTCTTC
D gene: NA; V gene: TRBV15; CDR3 length: 13; J gene: TRBJ1-2; clone size: NA; CDR3 protein: CATSRDPARGYTF; CDR3 DNA: TGTGCCACCAGCAGAGATCCGGCGCGGGGCTACACCTTC
D gene: TRBD1; V gene: TRBV30; CDR3 length: 15; J gene: TRBJ2-1; clone size: NA; CDR3 protein: CAWGSGTEDNNEQFF; CDR3 DNA: TGTGCCTGGGGGTCGGGGACAGAGGATAACAATGAGCAGTTCTTC
D gene: NA; V gene: TRBV7-8; CDR3 length: 14; J gene: TRBJ1-3; clone size: NA; CDR3 protein: CASSPGLSGNTIYF; CDR3 DNA: TGTGCCAGCAGTCCAGGGCTCTCTGGAAACACCATATATTTT
D gene: NA; V gene: TRBV7-8; CDR3 length: 15; J gene: TRBJ2-7; clone size: once; CDR3 protein: CASSLDTGLSYEQYF; CDR3 DNA: TGTGCCAGCAGCTTAGATACGGGTTTATCCTACGAGCAGTACTTC
D gene: NA; V gene: TRBV5-1; CDR3 length: 17; J gene: TRBJ1-3; clone size: NA; CDR3 protein: CASSAEQGVRTGNTIYF; CDR3 DNA: TGCGCCAGCAGCGCCGAACAGGGAGTTCGTACTGGAAACACCATATATTTT
D gene: NA; V gene: TRBV2; CDR3 length: 11; J gene: TRBJ2-5; clone size: NA; CDR3 protein: CASSEGEAQYF; CDR3 DNA: TGTGCCAGCAGTGAAGGAGAGGCCCAGTACTTC
D gene: TRBD1; V gene: TRBV7-2; CDR3 length: 16; J gene: TRBJ1-1; clone size: NA; CDR3 protein: CASSSPRQGARTEAFF; CDR3 DNA: TGTGCCAGCAGCTCTCCTCGACAGGGGGCGCGCACTGAAGCTTTCTTT
D gene: TRBD2; V gene: TRBV7-8; CDR3 length: 18; J gene: TRBJ2-1; clone size: NA; CDR3 protein: CASSLPYRLAGETNEQFF; CDR3 DNA: TGTGCCAGCAGCTTACCCTATAGACTAGCGGGAGAAACTAATGAGCAGTTCTTC
D gene: NA; V gene: TRBV7-2; CDR3 length: 14; J gene: TRBJ2-7; clone size: NA; CDR3 protein: CASSLPGVVYEQYF; CDR3 DNA: TGTGCCAGCAGCTTACCGGGGGTGGTGTACGAGCAGTACTTC
D gene: NA; V gene: TRBV7-8; CDR3 length: 16; J gene: TRBJ2-2; clone size: NA; CDR3 protein: CASSGGDLRNTGELFF; CDR3 DNA: TGTGCCAGCAGCGGCGGAGACCTGAGAAACACCGGGGAGCTGTTTTTT
D gene: NA; V gene: TRBV7-9; CDR3 length: 14; J gene: TRBJ1-4; clone size: once; CDR3 protein: CASSPARGREKLFF; CDR3 DNA: TGTGCCAGCAGCCCGGCGCGGGGTCGCGAAAAACTGTTTTTT
D gene: NA; V gene: TRBV3-1/TRBV3-2; CDR3 length: 17; J gene: TRBJ2-4; clone size: once; CDR3 protein: CASSQDLGGAAKNIQYF; CDR3 DNA: TGTGCCAGCAGCCAAGATCTGGGGGGCGCAGCCAAAAACATTCAGTACTTC
D gene: TRBD2; V gene: TRBV5-1; CDR3 length: 14; J gene: TRBJ2-5; clone size: NA; CDR3 protein: CASSREGGQETQYF; CDR3 DNA: TGCGCCAGCAGCAGGGAGGGTGGCCAAGAGACCCAGTACTTC
D gene: NA; V gene: TRBV14; CDR3 length: 17; J gene: TRBJ1-5; clone size: NA; CDR3 protein: CASSQDFGDLSNQPQHF; CDR3 DNA: TGTGCCAGCAGCCAAGATTTCGGAGACTTGAGCAATCAGCCCCAGCATTTT
D gene: TRBD2; V gene: TRBV19; CDR3 length: 18; J gene: TRBJ2-1; clone size: NA; CDR3 protein: CASSIKSPGTSGRNEQFF; CDR3 DNA: TGTGCCAGTAGTATAAAGTCCCCCGGGACTAGCGGGAGGAATGAGCAGTTCTTC
D gene: NA; V gene: TRBV19; CDR3 length: 15; J gene: TRBJ1-5; clone size: NA; CDR3 protein: CASRTQGIGNQPQHF; CDR3 DNA: TGTGCCAGTAGGACACAGGGAATCGGCAATCAGCCCCAGCATTTT
D gene: NA; V gene: TRBV18; CDR3 length: 13; J gene: TRBJ2-5; clone size: NA; CDR3 protein: CASSPPSYETQYF; CDR3 DNA: TGTGCCAGCTCACCACCGTCCTACGAGACCCAGTACTTC
D gene: NA; V gene: TRBV6-5; CDR3 length: 11; J gene: TRBJ2-7; clone size: once; CDR3 protein: CASSLAAEQYF; CDR3 DNA: TGTGCCAGCAGTTTAGCAGCCGAGCAGTACTTC
D gene: TRBD1; V gene: TRBV24-1; CDR3 length: 19; J gene: TRBJ2-6; clone size: NA; CDR3 protein: CATSDAGTGGSSGANVLTF; CDR3 DNA: TGTGCCACCAGTGATGCCGGGACAGGGGGGTCATCTGGGGCCAACGTCCTGACTTTC
D gene: NA; V gene: TRBV6-5; CDR3 length: 13; J gene: TRBJ2-7; clone size: NA; CDR3 protein: CASRKGRGHEQYF; CDR3 DNA: TGTGCCAGCAGGAAGGGGCGGGGACACGAGCAGTACTTC
D gene: NA; V gene: TRBV28; CDR3 length: 11; J gene: TRBJ2-7; clone size: NA; CDR3 protein: CASSISYEQYF; CDR3 DNA: TGTGCCAGCAGTATCTCCTACGAGCAGTACTTC
D gene: TRBD1; V gene: TRBV24-1; CDR3 length: 13; J gene: TRBJ2-7; clone size: NA; CDR3 protein: CATRGDSSYEQYF; CDR3 DNA: TGTGCCACCAGGGGGGACAGTTCCTACGAGCAGTACTTC
D gene: NA; V gene: TRBV6-1; CDR3 length: 17; J gene: TRBJ1-6; clone size: NA; CDR3 protein: CASSETGIHRPDSPLHF; CDR3 DNA: TGTGCCAGCAGTGAGACCGGGATCCACCGGCCTGATTCACCCCTCCACTTT
D gene: NA; V gene: TRBV9; CDR3 length: 16; J gene: TRBJ1-6; clone size: NA; CDR3 protein: CASSVATYGGGSPLHF; CDR3 DNA: TGTGCCAGCAGCGTAGCGACGTACGGTGGCGGATCACCCCTCCACTTT
D gene: NA; V gene: TRBV14; CDR3 length: 13; J gene: TRBJ2-3; clone size: few; CDR3 protein: CASSRRATDTQYF; CDR3 DNA: TGTGCCAGCAGCCGCCGGGCCACAGATACGCAGTATTTT
D gene: NA; V gene: TRBV9; CDR3 length: 14; J gene: TRBJ2-6; clone size: NA; CDR3 protein: CASSEGAGANVLTF; CDR3 DNA: TGTGCCAGCAGCGAGGGGGCTGGGGCCAACGTCCTGACTTTC
D gene: NA; V gene: TRBV5-4; CDR3 length: 14; J gene: TRBJ2-4; clone size: NA; CDR3 protein: CASSQTGNENIQYF; CDR3 DNA: TGTGCCAGCAGCCAGACAGGCAACGAAAACATTCAGTACTTC
D gene: NA; V gene: TRBV28; CDR3 length: 14; J gene: TRBJ1-5; clone size: NA; CDR3 protein: CASSLLISHQPQHF; CDR3 DNA: TGTGCCAGCAGTTTATTGATTTCACATCAGCCCCAGCATTTT
D gene: TRBD1; V gene: TRBV28; CDR3 length: 12; J gene: TRBJ1-2; clone size: NA; CDR3 protein: CASSSGGVGYTF; CDR3 DNA: TGTGCCAGCAGCTCAGGGGGCGTCGGCTACACCTTC
D gene: NA; V gene: TRBV27; CDR3 length: 14; J gene: TRBJ2-3; clone size: NA; CDR3 protein: CASGAADSTDTQYF; CDR3 DNA: TGTGCCTCTGGGGCAGCCGATAGCACAGATACGCAGTATTTT
D gene: NA; V gene: TRBV9; CDR3 length: 14; J gene: TRBJ1-1; clone size: NA; CDR3 protein: CASSPSLGVLEAFF; CDR3 DNA: TGTGCCAGCAGCCCATCTTTGGGGGTCCTTGAAGCTTTCTTT
D gene: NA; V gene: TRBV3-1/TRBV3-2; CDR3 length: 15; J gene: TRBJ2-7; clone size: NA; CDR3 protein: CASSALFGNSYEQYF; CDR3 DNA: TGTGCCAGCAGCGCTCTGTTCGGAAATTCCTACGAGCAGTACTTC
D gene: NA; V gene: TRBV12-5; CDR3 length: 14; J gene: TRBJ1-2; clone size: NA; CDR3 protein: CASGLPGINYGYTF; CDR3 DNA: TGTGCTAGTGGTTTGCCAGGTATCAACTATGGCTACACCTTC
D gene: NA; V gene: TRBV5-1; CDR3 length: 14; J gene: TRBJ1-2; clone size: NA; CDR3 protein: CASSLETDNYGYTF; CDR3 DNA: TGCGCCAGCAGCTTGGAGACAGATAACTATGGCTACACCTTC
D gene: TRBD2; V gene: TRBV2; CDR3 length: 14; J gene: TRBJ2-7; clone size: NA; CDR3 protein: CASSSGTRGLEQYF; CDR3 DNA: TGTGCCAGCAGCTCCGGGACTAGAGGACTCGAGCAGTACTTC
D gene: NA; V gene: TRBV2; CDR3 length: 13; J gene: TRBJ2-1; clone size: NA; CDR3 protein: CASSANTYNEQFF; CDR3 DNA: TGTGCCAGCAGTGCCAACACATACAATGAGCAGTTCTTC
D gene: NA; V gene: TRBV5-1; CDR3 length: 14; J gene: TRBJ2-1; clone size: NA; CDR3 protein: CASSPGGASNEQFF; CDR3 DNA: TGCGCCAGCAGCCCAGGCGGGGCCAGTAATGAGCAGTTCTTC